These 17 T cell receptor beta chains were all obtained from the same sample, sequenced in a study of response to subunit inactivated influenza vaccine. TCRdb recomputed calls from the RT-PCR reads with MiXCR, one row per CDR3 protein. This sample has around 600,000 distinct CDR3 sequences, with approximately 10% found just once. This sample also belongs to another study, concerning T cells expressing NK-cell markers. That study reports: The authors generated TCR beta cDNA through 5'RACE template switching with UMIs.

The sample consisted of PBMCs from blood, taken on the day of vaccination. Every receptor here comes from a man aged 50-60 years who received an inactivated influenza vaccine.

The genes are TRBV4-3 and TRBJ2-7, with TRBD1 matching over 10 bases. The ends lost 2 bases at V and 5 bases at J; junction bases unmatched: 6. This CDR3 spans 15 amino acids. Per germline, CDR1 LGHNA and CDR2 YSLEER. CDR3 sequence (DNA): TGCGCCAGCAGCCAATTGGGACAGGGGTTACACGAGCAGTACTTC. Protein product: CASSQLGQGLHEQYF.

This clonotype turned up a few times. J is TRBJ2-7 and V is TRBV20-1; 8 bases are shared with TRBD2. There are 14 residues in the CDR3. Unmatched junction bases numbered 10, after V lost 6 bases and J lost 3 bases. Per germline, CDR1 DFQATT and CDR2 SNEGSKA (reference sequence). CDR3 DNA: TGCAGTGCCCCGATTCTAGCGGGTGTCTACGAGCAGTACTTC. As protein: CSAPILAGVYEQYF.

The rearrangement joins TRBV12-3 or TRBV12-4 to TRBJ2-1; 11 nucleotides line up with TRBD2. Trimming cost V 1 base and J 6 bases; bases outside gene matches: 8. The CDR3 contains 17 residues. CDR3 region: CASSLGVAGGPTNEQFF. CDR3 nucleotides: TGTGCCAGCAGTTTAGGGGTAGCGGGGGGGCCCACCAATGAGCAGTTCTTC.

This clonotype was counted between two and nine times. This rearrangement joins TRBV11-2 to TRBJ2-1; TRBD2 matches 10 bases. Germline lookup yields CDR1 SGHAT and CDR2 FQNNGV. J was trimmed by 9 bases and V by 3 bases; bases with no gene match: 17. This CDR3 contains 18 residues. In DNA form, the CDR3 reads TGTGCCAGCAGCTTTGAAGCAACCGGGACTAGCGTATCTGGTGAGCAGTTCTTC. Protein: CASSFEATGTSVSGEQFF.

The chain carries TRBV7-8 and TRBJ2-3, with D tentatively TRBD1 or TRBD2 (5 bases each). V lost 5 bases to trimming and J lost 0 bases, with 21 bases between them. Looked up from germline, CDR1 is SGHVS and CDR2 is FQNEAQ. CDR3 length: 18 amino acids. CDR3 nucleotide sequence: TGTGCCAGCAGCGGAGGTGGGGGAATGCTAGCTAGCACAGATACGCAGTATTTT. Translation: CASSGGGGMLASTDTQYF.

This clonotype was detected a few times. The chain links TRBV24-1 to TRBJ2-5; 11 bases match TRBD2. There are 16 residues in the CDR3. With V trimmed by 2 bases and J by 4 bases, 5 bases remained unmatched. Germline V CDR1 and CDR2: KGHDR, SFDVKD. Here the CDR3 reads CATSDSFGTSGETQYF. The CDR3 region has the DNA TGTGCCACCAGTGATTCGTTTGGGACTAGCGGAGAGACCCAGTACTTC.

This chain links TRBV7-1 with TRBJ2-1; 8 bases are a match to TRBD2. TRBV7-1 is noted as an ORF with a role that remains uncertain. The V segment lost 6 bases and the J segment 9 bases; nucleotides outside the gene matches: 1. This CDR3 region has 11 residues. CDR3 protein: CASRTSVEQFF. For the CDR3, the DNA is TGTGCCAGCAGGACTAGCGTTGAGCAGTTCTTC.

DNA of the CDR3: TGTGCCAGCAGCCCGGGACTAGTGGGCAATGAGCAGTTCTTC. Protein sequence: CASSPGLVGNEQFF. The chain is built from TRBV11-1 and TRBJ2-1, with 8 nucleotides matching TRBD2. Losses at the gene ends were 5 bases for V and 6 bases for J; bases not matched to a gene: 6. This CDR3 contains 14 residues. Germline lookup yields CDR1 SGHAT and CDR2 FQDESV (reference sequence). The full variable domain, its missing parts supplied by reference TRBV11-1 and TRBJ2-1, is EAEVAQSPRYKITEKSQAVAFWCDPISGHATLYWYRQILGQGPELLVQFQDESVVDDSQLPKDRFSAERLKGVDSTLKIQPAELGDSAMYLCASSPGLVGNEQFFGPGTRLTVL.

The chain recombines TRBV24-1 with TRBJ2-5; 8 bases map to TRBD2. The CDR3 sequence is 17 residues long. Germline CDR1 and CDR2: KGHDR and SFDVKD. V was clipped by 1 base and J by 0 bases; unmatched bases: 6. CDR3 amino acids: CATSDFYGRADQETQYF. In DNA form, the CDR3 reads TGTGCCACCAGTGATTTTTACGGGAGGGCCGACCAAGAGACCCAGTACTTC.

The J gene is TRBJ2-7, the V gene TRBV7-9, with D possibly called TRBD1 or TRBD2 (5 bases each). V was trimmed by 5 bases and J by 2 bases, leaving 10 bases between them. This CDR3 contains 13 residues. CDR1 and CDR2 (germline): SEHNR, FQNEAQ (reference sequence). CDR3 protein: CASSRGETYEQYF. The CDR3 DNA is TGTGCCAGCAGCCGGGGCGAGACCTACGAGCAGTACTTC. Full variable domain (rest looked up from reference TRBV7-9 and TRBJ2-7): DTGVSQNPRHKITKRGQNVTFRCDPISEHNRLYWYRQTLGQGPEFLTYFQNEAQLEKSRLLSDRFSAERPKGSFSTLEIQRTEQGDSAMYLCASSRGETYEQYFGPGTRLTVT.

This clonotype came up a few times. The chain has TRBV6-2 or TRBV6-3 and TRBJ1-2, with D possibly TRBD1 on 5 matching bases. Per the germline V gene, CDR1 is MNHEY and CDR2 is SVGEGT. CDR3 length: 16 residues. Trimming left V 5 bases short and J 5 bases short, with 21 bases between. CDR3 nucleotide sequence: TGTGCCAGCAGTCGGTATGGGACGATTTCGACTTATGGCTACACCTTC. Translating it yields CASSRYGTISTYGYTF.

This clonotype was seen more than once but under ten times. The CDR3 protein is CASRRGQAFRAYEQYF. The CDR3 nucleotides read TGTGCCAGCCGCCGTGGACAGGCTTTCAGAGCCTACGAGCAGTACTTC. The chain joins TRBV28 to TRBJ2-7; 7 positions match TRBD1. J was trimmed by 2 bases and V by 8 bases; bases with no gene match: 15. Looked up from germline, CDR1 is MDHEN and CDR2 is SYDVKM. The CDR3 is 16 amino acids.

The chain is built from TRBV7-2 and TRBJ1-1; the D is unclear. Trimming stripped 4 bases from V and 5 bases from J, with 14 bases between. CDR1 is SGHTA and CDR2 is FQGNSA in the germline V gene. The CDR3 covers 14 residues. The CDR3, as DNA: TGTGCCAGCAGCTCTTACAGTGAGGCGACTGAAGCTTTCTTT. As protein: CASSSYSEATEAFF. Complete variable domain (other parts from reference TRBV7-2 and TRBJ1-1): GAGVSQSPSNKVTEKGKDVELRCDPISGHTALYWYRQSLGQGLEFLIYFQGNSAPDKSGLPSDRFSAERTGGSVSTLTIQRTQQEDSAVYLCASSSYSEATEAFFGQGTRLTVV.

In its sample, this clonotype was seen many times. This rearrangement joins TRBV11-2 to TRBJ2-2, with 9 nucleotides matching TRBD1. This CDR3 has 17 residues. V was clipped by 0 bases and J by 0 bases; unmatched bases: 2. Germline CDR1 is SGHAT and CDR2 is FQNNGV. CDR3 nucleotide sequence: TGTGCCAGCAGCTTAGACAGGGACAGGGCGAACACCGGGGAGCTGTTTTTT. Translating it yields CASSLDRDRANTGELFF.

The V gene is TRBV9, the J gene TRBJ1-5; a possible D gene is TRBD1 (5 bases). The length of the CDR3 is 16 residues. Deletions cut 4 bases from V and 1 base from J, with 15 bases between. From germline, CDR1 is SGDLS and CDR2 YYNGEE. The CDR3 nucleotides are TGTGCCAGCAGCCCCGGGGCGGGGACGAGCAATCAGCCCCAGCATTTT. Translation: CASSPGAGTSNQPQHF.

The chain has TRBV7-9 and TRBJ2-4; 7 bases are a match to TRBD1. V gave up 5 bases and J gave up 3 bases; unmatched junction bases: 4. CDR1 is SEHNR, CDR2 FQNEAQ, per germline (reference sequence). This CDR3 region has 14 residues. In DNA, the CDR3 is TGTGCCAGCAGCGGCTACAGGGGCAAAAACATTCAGTACTTC. Encoded protein: CASSGYRGKNIQYF. The complete variable domain, with remaining parts taken from reference TRBV7-9 and TRBJ2-4, reads DTGVSQNPRHKITKRGQNVTFRCDPISEHNRLYWYRQTLGQGPEFLTYFQNEAQLEKSRLLSDRFSAERPKGSFSTLEIQRTEQGDSAMYLCASSGYRGKNIQYFGAGTRLSVL.

This chain links TRBV7-2 with TRBJ2-2, with TRBD2 matching 9 bases. The V segment lost 4 bases and the J segment 6 bases; nucleotides outside the gene matches: 9. This CDR3 is built from 16 residues. Germline V CDR1 and CDR2: SGHTA, FQGNSA. CDR3 coding DNA: TGTGCCAGCAGCTCCGGGGGGCTAGCGGGATCCGGGGAGCTGTTTTTT. It codes for CASSSGGLAGSGELFF.